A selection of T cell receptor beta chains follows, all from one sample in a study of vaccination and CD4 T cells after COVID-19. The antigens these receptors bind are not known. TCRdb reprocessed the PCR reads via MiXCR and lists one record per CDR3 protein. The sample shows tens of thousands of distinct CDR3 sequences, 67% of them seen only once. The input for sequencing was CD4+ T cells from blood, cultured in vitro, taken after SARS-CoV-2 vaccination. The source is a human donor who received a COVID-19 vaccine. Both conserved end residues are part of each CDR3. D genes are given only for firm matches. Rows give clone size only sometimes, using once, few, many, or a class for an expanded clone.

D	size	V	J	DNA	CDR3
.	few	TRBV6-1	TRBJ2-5	TGTGCCAGCAGTGAAGTAACCGGGAAATGGACCCAGTACTTC	CASSEVTGKWTQYF
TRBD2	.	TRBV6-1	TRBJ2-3	TGTGCCAGCAGTGGACTAGCGGGGGGGCGGGGCACAGATACGCAGTATTTT	CASSGLAGGRGTDTQYF
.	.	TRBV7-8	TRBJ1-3	TGTGCCAGCAGCGCCAACAGGATATACTCTGGAAACACCATATATTTT	CASSANRIYSGNTIYF
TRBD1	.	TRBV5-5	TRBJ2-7	TGTGCCAGCAGCGTAGGGACAGGTAACTACGAGCAGTACTTC	CASSVGTGNYEQYF
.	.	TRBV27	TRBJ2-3	TGTGCCAGCAGTTTGGGTACCCGCACAGATACGCAGTATTTT	CASSLGTRTDTQYF
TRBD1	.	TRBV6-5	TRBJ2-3	TGTGCCAGCAGTTCGCAGGGGGCGATTGATACGCAGTATTTT	CASSSQGAIDTQYF
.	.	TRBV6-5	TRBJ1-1	TGTGCCAGCAGTTACTCGAGTCGCGGGGAGAGGAACACTGAAGCTTTCTTT	CASSYSSRGERNTEAFF
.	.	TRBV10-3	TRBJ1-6	TGTGCCACGTCTCTCATGACAGGCCAACACTATAATTCACCCCTCCACTTT	CATSLMTGQHYNSPLHF
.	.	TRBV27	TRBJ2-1	TGTGCCAGCAGTTTAGTCGGGGCCTACAATGAGCAGTTCTTC	CASSLVGAYNEQFF
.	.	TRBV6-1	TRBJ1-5	TGTGCCAGCAAATTCGGCAGGGGAGATGGTCAGCCCCAGCATTTT	CASKFGRGDGQPQHF
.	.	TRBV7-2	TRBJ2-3	TGTGCCAGCAGGGAAGGCGAACGGCCCCGGGTGGTGGATACGCAGTATTTT	CASREGERPRVVDTQYF
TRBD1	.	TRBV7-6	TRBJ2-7	TGTGCCAGCAGCTTATCCGACAGGGGTTCCTACGAGCAGTACTTC	CASSLSDRGSYEQYF
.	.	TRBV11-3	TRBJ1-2	TGTGCCAGCAGCTCAGTCGGGGGTTATGGCTACACCTTC	CASSSVGGYGYTF
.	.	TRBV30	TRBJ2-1	TGTGCCTGGATGACGGGGAGAGACAATGAGCAGTTCTTC	CAWMTGRDNEQFF
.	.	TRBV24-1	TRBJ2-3	TGTGCCACCAGTGATGGCCGGCAGGACACAGATACGCAGTATTTT	CATSDGRQDTDTQYF
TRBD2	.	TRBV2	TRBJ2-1	TGTGCCAGCCAGTCCGGGACTAGCAGCTACAATGAGCAGTTCTTC	CASQSGTSSYNEQFF
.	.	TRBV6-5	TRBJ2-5	TGTGCCAGCAGTTACTCGAAACTAGAGACCCAGTACTTC	CASSYSKLETQYF
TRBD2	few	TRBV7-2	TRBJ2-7	TGTGCCAGCAGAACCGGGACTAGCGGGAGTTATGGCCTCCAGAGCTCCTACGAGCAGTACTTC	CASRTGTSGSYGLQSSYEQYF
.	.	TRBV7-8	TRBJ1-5	TGTGCCAGCAGCTTAGAACAATATAGCAATCAGCCCCAGCATTTT	CASSLEQYSNQPQHF
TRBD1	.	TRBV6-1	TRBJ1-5	TGTGCCAGCAGTATGACAGGGGGCAGGCAGCCCCAGCATTTT	CASSMTGGRQPQHF
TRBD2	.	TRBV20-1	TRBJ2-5	TGCAGTGCTCCCACACCCCTAGCGGGGGCCTACCAAGAGACCCAGTACTTC	CSAPTPLAGAYQETQYF
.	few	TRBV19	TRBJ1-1	TGTGCCAGTAGTACAAGGGACGTTCCGAACACTGAAGCTTTCTTT	CASSTRDVPNTEAFF